Below, 7 T cell receptor beta chains from the same sample are listed, as sequenced in a study of beta chain features in type 1 diabetes. The authors reverse transcribed all of the isolated RNA, so sequencing captured expressed TCRB transcripts. Some clones are missing from TCRdb's copy, which holds only in-frame ones; the method was immunoSEQ multiplex PCR. The profile shows hundreds of thousands of clones, roughly 15% of them singletons. Sequencing was performed on naive CD4+ T cells from blood. Every receptor here comes from a woman aged 18-30 years in good health.

This clone was seen more than once but under ten times. This chain uses TRBV5-1 with TRBJ2-3, with TRBD1 matching 8 bases. V was pared by 2 bases and J by 3 bases, with 11 bases of the junction left unmatched. CDR1 and CDR2 (germline): SGHRS, YFSETQ. This CDR3 has 17 residues. CDR3 DNA sequence: TGCGCCAGCAGCTTTTCGACAGGGGTAATTCGAACAGATACGCAGTATTTT. Translation gives CASSFSTGVIRTDTQYF.

This clone was observed a handful of times. The rearrangement uses TRBV7-8 and TRBJ2-1; D is undetermined. The CDR3 covers 14 residues. V lost 5 bases and J 0 bases, leaving 8 bases between the germline ends. Germline lookup yields CDR1 SGHVS and CDR2 FQNEAQ. The CDR3 bases are TGTGCCAGCAGCCTATTCTACTCCTACAATGAGCAGTTCTTC. Translation gives CASSLFYSYNEQFF.

The V gene is TRBV7-9, the J gene TRBJ2-7, with D possibly TRBD1 on 5 matching bases. Germline CDR1 reads SEHNR; CDR2 reads FQNEAQ (reference sequence). CDR3 length: 17 amino acids. V lost 5 bases and J lost 4, with 24 bases in between. The CDR3 spells CASSPDLLAGKSYEQYF. CDR3 nucleotides: TGTGCCAGCAGCCCTGATCTCCTGGCAGGGAAAAGTTACGAGCAGTACTTC.

This clone was observed a few times. This sequence joins TRBV7-6 and TRBJ2-5; 9 bases align to TRBD2. CDR1 and CDR2 from the germline V gene are SGHVS and FNYEAQ. Trimming cost V 3 bases and J 1 base; bases outside gene matches: 21. This CDR3 is built from 21 residues. The CDR3 here is CASSFAPRVRAGGPAQETQYF. Written as DNA, the CDR3 is TGTGCCAGCAGCTTCGCTCCAAGGGTACGAGCGGGAGGACCTGCCCAAGAGACCCAGTACTTC.

This clone was observed a handful of times. The chain joins TRBV7-2 to TRBJ1-2, with a possible D match to TRBD1 (5 bases). The CDR3 spans 15 residues. The germline CDR1 and CDR2 sequences are SGHTA and FQGNSA. V gave up 5 bases and J gave up 13 bases, with 26 bases separating them. The CDR3 coding sequence is TGTGCCAGCAGCCCCGGGAGACAGCCGCAACGAGGAGTCACCTTC. Amino acids: CASSPGRQPQRGVTF.

This clone was detected a few times. The rearrangement joins TRBV11-2 to TRBJ2-7; 7 bases match TRBD1. Per the germline V gene, CDR1 is SGHAT and CDR2 is FQNNGV. Unmatched junction bases numbered 5, after V lost 1 base and J lost 2 bases. The CDR3 extends over 15 amino acids. CDR3 coding DNA: TGTGCCAGCAGCTTAGTTGAGAGGGGGCCCTACGAGCAGTACTTC. Its translation: CASSLVERGPYEQYF.

The chain uses TRBV9 and TRBJ2-3; either TRBD1 or TRBD2 may fit D (5 bases each). CDR1 and CDR2 from the germline V gene are SGDLS and YYNGEE. V was clipped by 2 bases and J by 2 bases, with 15 bases between them. This CDR3 is 16 amino acids long. CDR3 DNA sequence: TGTGCCAGCAGCGTGGGGGTACGGGGCCTCACAGATACGCAGTATTTT. Encoded protein: CASSVGVRGLTDTQYF.